The 27 T cell receptor beta chains presented below share a single source sample, sequenced in a study of cytomegalovirus exposure and HLA in healthy donors. A multiplex PCR was run with 60 Vbeta primers and 13 Jbeta primers. Clones were read by immunoSEQ multiplex PCR, and TCRdb kept only the in-frame ones, dropping some. The sample lists 150,000 to 200,000 clones, about two thirds occurring once. Material for sequencing was PBMCs. The origin of the receptors is a woman aged 25 to 45 in good health and CMV-seronegative.

The V and J genes are TRBV30 and TRBJ1-6, with 9 nucleotides matching TRBD1. The CDR3 is 14 amino acids. V lost 1 base and J lost 9; bases outside the gene matches: 4. CDR1 and CDR2 from the germline V gene are GTSNPN and SVGIG (reference sequence). The CDR3 region has the DNA TGTGCCTGGAGTGACGGGACAGGGACTTCACCCCTCCACTTT. Amino acid sequence: CAWSDGTGTSPLHF.

This clone was picked up a small number of times. The chain employs TRBV6-1 and TRBJ2-7; 9 bases line up with TRBD2. The germline V gene encodes CDR1 MNHNS and CDR2 SASEGT. The length of the CDR3 is 15 residues. V was pared by 3 bases and J by 7 bases, with 10 bases of the junction left unmatched. CDR3: CASSEALAGALEQYF. In nucleotides, the CDR3 is TGTGCCAGCAGTGAGGCTTTAGCGGGAGCTTTGGAGCAGTACTTC.

With respect to this clone: The sample carries other DNA sequences with the same CDR3. The chain recombines TRBV4-3 with TRBJ2-5, with TRBD2 matching 7 bases. Germline V CDR1 and CDR2: LGHNA, YSLEER. This CDR3 is built from 15 residues. With V trimmed by 3 bases and J by 1 base, 5 bases remained unmatched. CDR3 residues: CASSHRGGTQETQYF. The CDR3, as DNA: TGCGCCAGCAGCCATCGGGGAGGGACCCAAGAGACCCAGTACTTC.

The rearrangement joins TRBV27 to TRBJ1-1; tentative D call: TRBD1 (5 bases). The CDR3 has 15 residues. Trimming cost V 2 bases and J 3 bases, with 13 bases left between them. Germline V gives CDR1 MNHEY, CDR2 SMNVEV (reference sequence). The CDR3 region is CASSLRAGLYTEAFF. CDR3 bases: TGTGCCAGCAGTTTACGCGCAGGGCTTTACACTGAAGCTTTCTTT.

V and J are TRBV9 and TRBJ1-1, with 7 positions matching TRBD1. The CDR3 covers 13 residues. V was clipped by 3 bases and J by 3 bases; unmatched bases: 2. Germline loops: CDR1 SGDLS, CDR2 YYNGEE. This CDR3 reads CASSAGGYTEAFF. CDR3 sequence (DNA): TGTGCCAGCAGCGCAGGGGGTTACACTGAAGCTTTCTTT.

The chain couples TRBV29-1 to TRBJ2-1, with D unresolved. Trimming shortened V by 7 bases and J by 6 bases, and 13 bases separated the two germline ends. Germline CDR1 and CDR2: SQVTM and ANQGSEA. The CDR3 is 12 residues long. In DNA form, the CDR3 reads TGCAGCGCGAGGATTAGTCCCAATGAGCAGTTCTTC. This gives the protein CSARISPNEQFF.

This clone was recorded a few times. The V and J genes are TRBV4-2 and TRBJ2-1, with 8 bases identical to TRBD2. The germline gives CDR1 LGHNA, CDR2 YNFKEQ. With 1 base clipped from V and 5 bases from J, the junction kept 7 bases outside the gene matches. The CDR3 is 16 amino acids. DNA of the CDR3: TGTGCCAGCAGCCAAGCGTACGGGGGGGGGAACAATGAGCAGTTCTTC. Protein sequence: CASSQAYGGGNNEQFF.

This chain uses TRBV4-1 with TRBJ1-4; unclear D gene. CDR1 MGHRA and CDR2 YSYEKL come from the germline V gene. CDR3 length: 13 residues. Trimming removed 4 bases from V and 8 bases from J, with 11 bases in between. This CDR3 is CASSLLAEEKLFF. In DNA form, the CDR3 reads TGCGCCAGCAGCCTATTAGCGGAGGAAAAACTGTTTTTT.

The J gene is TRBJ2-3, the V gene TRBV7-3, with D perhaps TRBD1 (6 bases). Germline V gene sequence: CDR1 SGHTA, CDR2 FQGTGA. The V and J ends lost 5 bases and 6 bases respectively, with 15 bases between them. This CDR3 region has 14 residues. The CDR3 sequence: CASSPLGGPDTQYF. The CDR3 DNA reads TGTGCCAGCAGCCCACTTGGGGGCCCGGATACGCAGTATTTT.

The chain employs TRBV11-1 and TRBJ2-3; 8 bases map to TRBD1. Germline assignment: CDR1 SGHAT and CDR2 FQDESV (reference sequence). The CDR3 consists of 15 residues. V shed 2 bases and J 1 base; nucleotides not matched to a gene: 2. For the CDR3, the DNA is TGTGCCAGCAGCTTACGCAGGGGGCGCACAGATACGCAGTATTTT. Protein sequence: CASSLRRGRTDTQYF.

This sequence joins TRBV30 and TRBJ2-2, with 7 positions matching TRBD2. Per the germline V gene, CDR1 is GTSNPN and CDR2 is SVGIG (reference sequence). This CDR3 is 13 amino acids long. For the CDR3, the DNA is TGTGCATTAAGGGAGGGGAACACCGGGGAGCTGTTTTTT. Translated, it gives CALREGNTGELFF. Variable domain in full (rest from reference TRBV30 and TRBJ2-2): SQTIHQWPATLVQPVGSPLSLECTVEGTSNPNLYWYRQAAGRGLQLLFYSVGIGQISSEVPQNLSASRPQDRQFILSSKKLLLSDSGFYLCALREGNTGELFFGEGSRLTVL.

The chain has TRBV6-5 and TRBJ2-7; weak D call: TRBD1 (6 bases). The CDR3 is made up of 13 amino acids. The V gene's germline CDR1 is MNHEY and CDR2 SVGAGI. V was cut by 9 bases and J by 4 bases, with 16 bases left in between. As DNA, the CDR3 is TGTGCCAGTTCCGGACAGAAAAATTACGAGCAGTACTTC. It translates to CASSGQKNYEQYF.

The rearrangement joins TRBV7-3 to TRBJ2-1; 7 bases fit TRBD2. The CDR3 loop spans 15 amino acids. Trimming took 5 bases from V and 3 from J; bases not matched to a gene: 7. The V gene's germline CDR1 is SGHTA and CDR2 FQGTGA. CDR3 bases: TGTGCCAGCAGCCCCCTCGAGCGGGGCTACAATGAGCAGTTCTTC. This encodes CASSPLERGYNEQFF.

V gene TRBV18 combines with J gene TRBJ1-1; a weak D match, TRBD1 (6 bases). Looked up from germline, CDR1 is KGHSH and CDR2 is LQKENI. CDR3 length equals 15 residues. Trimming cost V 3 bases and J 1 base, with 12 bases left between them. CDR3 sequence: CASSPPGERNTEAFF. DNA of the CDR3: TGTGCCAGCTCACCCCCAGGGGAAAGGAACACTGAAGCTTTCTTT.

The chain couples TRBV29-1 to TRBJ1-2; weak D call: TRBD1 (6 bases). Deletions cut 7 bases from V and 2 bases from J, with 8 bases between. The CDR3 extends over 11 amino acids. Per germline, CDR1 SQVTM and CDR2 ANQGSEA. CDR3 amino acids: CSGQENYGYTF. DNA for the CDR3: TGCAGCGGACAGGAAAACTATGGCTACACCTTC.

The V and J genes are TRBV28 and TRBJ2-7; 14 nucleotides match TRBD2. Germline CDR1 and CDR2: MDHEN and SYDVKM. There are 15 residues in the CDR3. J was trimmed by 9 bases and V by 5 bases; bases with no gene match: 9. This CDR3 reads CASSRLAGGLRGQYF. CDR3 nucleotides: TGTGCCAGCAGTCGACTAGCGGGAGGGCTCCGCGGGCAGTACTTC.

V and J are TRBV6-5 and TRBJ2-7; 10 bases line up with TRBD1. The CDR3 totals 15 residues. V shed 6 bases and J 5 bases; nucleotides not matched to a gene: 10. Germline CDR1 is MNHEY and CDR2 is SVGAGI. The CDR3 here is CASRADRGRFHEQYF. The CDR3 DNA reads as TGTGCCAGCAGAGCCGACAGGGGGCGGTTCCACGAGCAGTACTTC.

The chain employs TRBV2 and TRBJ2-5; D is uncertain. V dropped 3 bases and J dropped 2 bases, with 10 bases sitting between them. There are 14 residues in the CDR3. Per germline, CDR1 SNHLY and CDR2 FYNNEI. CDR3 coding DNA: TGTGCCAGCAGTGACTTGCGAGAACAAGAGACCCAGTACTTC. Protein product: CASSDLREQETQYF.

The chain recombines TRBV7-2 with TRBJ2-1; D is unclear. The CDR3 spans 13 residues. Germline V gene sequence: CDR1 SGHTA, CDR2 FQGNSA. V was trimmed by 3 bases and J by 9 bases, leaving 12 bases between them. The CDR3 nucleotides read TGTGCCAGCAGCTTTCCCATGACTGCTGAGCAGTTCTTC. This codes for CASSFPMTAEQFF.

The rearrangement links TRBV4-3 to TRBJ2-2, with 11 bases identical to TRBD2. Germline values: CDR1 LGHNA, CDR2 YSLEER. V shed 5 bases, J shed 4 bases, and the junction held 3 bases outside the gene matches. This CDR3 has 15 residues. The CDR3 region is CASSLGTSGTGELFF. CDR3 nucleotides: TGCGCCAGCAGCTTAGGGACTAGCGGCACCGGGGAGCTGTTTTTT.

CDR3 sequence reads: CATSTMRGYNEQFF. The CDR3 DNA is TGTGCCACTTCGACTATGCGGGGATACAATGAGCAGTTCTTC. V is TRBV2 and J is TRBJ2-1; the D gene is possibly TRBD2 (6 bases). Germline assignment: CDR1 SNHLY and CDR2 FYNNEI. CDR3 size: 14 residues. The V end was cut by 10 bases, the J end by 4 bases, with 17 bases between.

The chain carries TRBV7-2 and TRBJ1-3; TRBD1 matches at 8 bases. Germline V gene sequence: CDR1 SGHTA, CDR2 FQGNSA. CDR3 length: 18 amino acids. Trimming at V came to 1 base and at J to 0 bases, leaving 8 bases not matched to a gene. The CDR3 sequence: CASSLGDRRRVSGNTIYF. The CDR3 DNA follows: TGTGCCAGCAGCTTAGGGGACAGGCGGCGGGTCTCTGGAAACACCATATATTTT.

V gene TRBV7-9 combines with J gene TRBJ2-5; tentative D call: TRBD1 (6 bases). The J call may be wrong; the DNA end is better matched by TRBJ2-7. CDR1 and CDR2 from the germline V gene are SEHNR and FQNEAQ (reference sequence). CDR3 length: 14 residues. CDR3 region: CASSATGSSYEQYF. As DNA, the CDR3 is TGTGCCAGCAGTGCAACAGGGAGCTCCTACGAGCAGTACTTC.

The V and J genes are TRBV6-6 and TRBJ2-5, with D perhaps TRBD2 (5 bases). The J call may be faulty, since TRBJ2-7 better matches the DNA end. The V gene's germline CDR1 is MNHNY and CDR2 SVGAGI (reference sequence). The CDR3 extends over 14 amino acids. The CDR3, as DNA: TGTGCCAGCACTGGTACGGACTCTAGGTACGAGCAGTACTTC. It is translated as CASTGTDSRYEQYF.

The chain couples TRBV2 to TRBJ2-3; D is unclear. This CDR3 is built from 11 residues. Germline V gene sequence: CDR1 SNHLY, CDR2 FYNNEI. Trimming shortened V by 2 bases and J by 5 bases, and 2 bases separated the two germline ends. The CDR3 bases are TGTGCCAGCAGTGAACTAGATACGCAGTATTTT. It is translated as CASSELDTQYF.

This clone was counted only a few times. The V call is TRBV28, the J call TRBJ1-6; D gene ambiguous. The CDR3 has 14 residues. Germline assignment: CDR1 MDHEN and CDR2 SYDVKM. With 6 bases removed from V and 6 bases from J, the gap between germline ends came to 12 bases. The CDR3 sequence: CASSLGISNSPLHF. CDR3 nucleotides: TGTGCCAGCAGCCTAGGCATTTCTAATTCACCCCTCCACTTT.

This chain links TRBV19 with TRBJ2-3; the D gene is possibly TRBD1 (5 bases). The V and J ends lost 10 bases and 0 bases respectively, with 14 bases between them. Germline CDR1 LNHDA, CDR2 SQIVND (reference sequence). This CDR3 is 14 amino acids long. The CDR3 region has the DNA TGTGCCACCTTCGACAGAACTAGCACAGATACGCAGTATTTT. Its protein product is CATFDRTSTDTQYF.